The clone carrying this T cell receptor (beta chain) was detected only a few times. Its antigen is undetermined. TRB rearrangements spanning V, D and J were amplified using mixed TRB-A/B primers. TCRdb itself ran the multiplex PCR reads through MiXCR, one entry per CDR3 protein. Here the sample spans 15,000 to 20,000 distinct CDR3 sequences, around 38% being singletons. From germline, CDR1 is LNHDA and CDR2 SQIVND (reference sequence). Trimming took off 3 bases at V and 3 bases at J, with 26 bases between the two ends. The CDR3 has 19 amino acids. The data are from a study of T cell repertoires in aging, cancer and after chemotherapy. Findings and caveats of the study: Untreated cancer patients had significantly lower blood TCR diversity than age-matched healthy donors. Across the chemotherapy interval, each cancer cohort showed higher median generation probability, suggesting thymic rebound.

TCR beta rearrangements were amplified from peripheral blood genomic DNA. V and J are TRBV19 and TRBJ1-1; possible D gene TRBD1, 6 bases. Sequencing used blood. The sequence derives from a human donor with a solid tumor. CDR3 sequence (DNA): TGTGCCAGTAGTATTTCCCTGTTGGGGGCCTCTGGTAGGGACACTGAAGCTTTCTTT. Translating it yields CASSISLLGASGRDTEAFF. Full variable domain (remainder filled in from reference TRBV19 and TRBJ1-1): DGGITQSPKYLFRKEGQNVTLSCEQNLNHDAMYWYRQDPGQGLRLIYYSQIVNDFQKGDIAEGYSVSREKKESFPLTVTSAQKNPTAFYLCASSISLLGASGRDTEAFFGQGTRLTVV.